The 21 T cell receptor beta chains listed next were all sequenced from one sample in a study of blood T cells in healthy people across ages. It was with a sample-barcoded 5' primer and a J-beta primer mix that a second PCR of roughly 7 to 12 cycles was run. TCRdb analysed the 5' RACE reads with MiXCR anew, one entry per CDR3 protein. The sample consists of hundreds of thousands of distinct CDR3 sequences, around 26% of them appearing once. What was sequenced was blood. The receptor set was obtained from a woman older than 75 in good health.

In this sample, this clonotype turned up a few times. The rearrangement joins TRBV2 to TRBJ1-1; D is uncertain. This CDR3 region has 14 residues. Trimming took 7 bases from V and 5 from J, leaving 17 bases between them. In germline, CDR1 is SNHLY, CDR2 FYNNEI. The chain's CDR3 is CASKNGWAGTEAFF. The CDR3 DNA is TGTGCCAGCAAAAATGGATGGGCCGGGACTGAAGCTTTCTTT.

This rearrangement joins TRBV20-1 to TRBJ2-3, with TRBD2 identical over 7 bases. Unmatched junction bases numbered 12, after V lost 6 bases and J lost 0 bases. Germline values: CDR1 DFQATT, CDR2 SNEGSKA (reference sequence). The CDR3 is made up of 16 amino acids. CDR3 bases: TGCAGTGCAACCAGGTGGGGGGGGGGGAGCACAGATACGCAGTATTTT. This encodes CSATRWGGGSTDTQYF.

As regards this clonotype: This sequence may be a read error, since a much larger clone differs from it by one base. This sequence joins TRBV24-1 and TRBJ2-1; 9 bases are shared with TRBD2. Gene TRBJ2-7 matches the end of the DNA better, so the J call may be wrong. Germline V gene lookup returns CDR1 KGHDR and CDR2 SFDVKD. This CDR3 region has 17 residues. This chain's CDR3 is CATSDRLTSGLYNEQYF. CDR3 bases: TGTGCCACCAGTGATCGCCTAACTAGCGGGCTTTACAATGAGCAGTACTTC.

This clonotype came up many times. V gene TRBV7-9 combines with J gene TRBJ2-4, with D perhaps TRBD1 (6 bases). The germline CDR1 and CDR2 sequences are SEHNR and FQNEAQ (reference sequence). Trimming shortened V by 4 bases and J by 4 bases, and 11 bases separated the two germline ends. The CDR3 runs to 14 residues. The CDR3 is CASSSEDSKNIQYF. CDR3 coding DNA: TGTGCCAGCAGCTCCGAGGACAGTAAAAACATTCAGTACTTC.

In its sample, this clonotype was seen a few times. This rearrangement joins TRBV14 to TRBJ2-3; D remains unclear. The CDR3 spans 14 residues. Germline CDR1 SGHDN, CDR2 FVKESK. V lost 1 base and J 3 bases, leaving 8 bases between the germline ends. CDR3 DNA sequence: TGTGCCAGCAGCCAAGCGTTACGGACAGATACGCAGTATTTT. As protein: CASSQALRTDTQYF.

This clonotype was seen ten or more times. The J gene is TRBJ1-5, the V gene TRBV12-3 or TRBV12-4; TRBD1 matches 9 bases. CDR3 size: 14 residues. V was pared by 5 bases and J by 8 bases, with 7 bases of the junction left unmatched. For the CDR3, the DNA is TGTGCCAGCAGTCGCACAGGGGGCGCCGAGCCCCAGCATTTT. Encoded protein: CASSRTGGAEPQHF.

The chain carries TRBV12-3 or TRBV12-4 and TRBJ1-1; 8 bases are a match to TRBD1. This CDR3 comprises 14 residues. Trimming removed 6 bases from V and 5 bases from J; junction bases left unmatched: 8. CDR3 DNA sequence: TGTGCCAGCAGCCTGGGACAGGCGGCAACTGAAGCTTTCTTT. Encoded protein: CASSLGQAATEAFF.

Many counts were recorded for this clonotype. The chain's CDR3 is CSAPRTGPMDEQYF. CDR3 sequence (DNA): TGCAGTGCTCCACGGACAGGGCCAATGGACGAGCAGTACTTC. The V and J genes are TRBV20-1 and TRBJ2-7; TRBD1 aligns across 8 bases. Trimming took 5 bases from V and 5 from J; bases not matched to a gene: 11. The CDR3 spans 14 residues. In germline, CDR1 is DFQATT, CDR2 SNEGSKA (reference sequence).

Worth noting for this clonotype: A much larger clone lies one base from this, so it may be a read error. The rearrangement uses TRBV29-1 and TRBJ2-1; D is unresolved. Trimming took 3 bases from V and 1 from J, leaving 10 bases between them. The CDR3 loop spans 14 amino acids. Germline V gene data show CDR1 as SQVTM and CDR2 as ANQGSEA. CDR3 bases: TGCAGCGTTGACGGAAGAGGATCCTACAATGAGCAGTTCTTC. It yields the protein CSVDGRGSYNEQFF.

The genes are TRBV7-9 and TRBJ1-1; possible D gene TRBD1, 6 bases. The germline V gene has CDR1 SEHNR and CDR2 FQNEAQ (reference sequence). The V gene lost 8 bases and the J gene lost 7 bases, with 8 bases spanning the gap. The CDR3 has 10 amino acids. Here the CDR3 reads CASEGDEAFF. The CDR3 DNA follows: TGTGCCAGCGAGGGGGATGAAGCTTTCTTT.

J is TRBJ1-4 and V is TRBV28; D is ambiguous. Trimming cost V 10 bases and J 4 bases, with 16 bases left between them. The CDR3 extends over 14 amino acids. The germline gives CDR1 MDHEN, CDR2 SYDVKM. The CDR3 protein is CANTLTSDNEKLFF. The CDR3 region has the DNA TGTGCCAACACCCTTACCAGCGATAATGAAAAACTGTTTTTT.

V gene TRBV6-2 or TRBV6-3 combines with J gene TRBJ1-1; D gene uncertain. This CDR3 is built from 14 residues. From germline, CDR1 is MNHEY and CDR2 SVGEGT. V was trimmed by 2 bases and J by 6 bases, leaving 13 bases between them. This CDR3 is CASSYGRTRSEAFF. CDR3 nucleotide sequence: TGTGCCAGCAGTTACGGGCGAACCAGGTCTGAAGCTTTCTTT.

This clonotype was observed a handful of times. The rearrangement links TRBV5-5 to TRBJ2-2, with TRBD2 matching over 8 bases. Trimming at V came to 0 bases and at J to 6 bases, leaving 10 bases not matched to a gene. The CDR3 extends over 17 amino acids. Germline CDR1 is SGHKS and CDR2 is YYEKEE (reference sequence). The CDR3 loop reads CASSLGLGTGGPGELFF. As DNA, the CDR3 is TGTGCCAGCAGCTTGGGTCTCGGGACGGGGGGGCCCGGGGAGCTGTTTTTT.

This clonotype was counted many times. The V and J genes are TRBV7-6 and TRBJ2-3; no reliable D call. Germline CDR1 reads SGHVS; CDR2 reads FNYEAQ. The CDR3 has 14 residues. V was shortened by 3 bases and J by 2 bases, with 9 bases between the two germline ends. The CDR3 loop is CASSLFRYTDTQYF. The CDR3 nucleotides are TGTGCCAGCAGCTTGTTCAGATACACAGATACGCAGTATTTT.

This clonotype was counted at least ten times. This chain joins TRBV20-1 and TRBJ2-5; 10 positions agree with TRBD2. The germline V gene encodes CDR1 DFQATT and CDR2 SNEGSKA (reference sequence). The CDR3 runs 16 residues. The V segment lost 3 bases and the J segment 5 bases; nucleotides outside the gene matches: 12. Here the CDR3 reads CSASRGSGGARETQYF. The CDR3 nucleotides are TGCAGTGCTAGCCGGGGCAGCGGGGGGGCTCGTGAGACCCAGTACTTC.

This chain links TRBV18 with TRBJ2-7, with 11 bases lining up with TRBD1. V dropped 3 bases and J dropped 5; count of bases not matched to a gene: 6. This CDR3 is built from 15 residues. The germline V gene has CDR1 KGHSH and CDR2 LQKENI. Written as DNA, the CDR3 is TGTGCCAGCTCACCTTTGGGACAGGGGGAAAACGAGCAGTACTTC. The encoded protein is CASSPLGQGENEQYF.

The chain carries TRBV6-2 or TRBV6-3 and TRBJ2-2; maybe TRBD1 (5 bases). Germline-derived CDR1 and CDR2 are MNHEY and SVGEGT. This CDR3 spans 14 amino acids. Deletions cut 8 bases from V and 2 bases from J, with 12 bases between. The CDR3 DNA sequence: TGTGCCAGCGGGCGGACATTTAACACCGGGGAGCTGTTTTTT. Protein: CASGRTFNTGELFF.

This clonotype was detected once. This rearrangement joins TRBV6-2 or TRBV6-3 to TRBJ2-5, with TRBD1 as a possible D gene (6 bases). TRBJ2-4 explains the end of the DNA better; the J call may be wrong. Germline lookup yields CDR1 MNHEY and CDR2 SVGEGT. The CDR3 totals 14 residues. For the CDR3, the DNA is TGTGCCAGCAGTTATACAGGGCTTACCGACATTCAGTACTTC. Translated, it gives CASSYTGLTDIQYF.

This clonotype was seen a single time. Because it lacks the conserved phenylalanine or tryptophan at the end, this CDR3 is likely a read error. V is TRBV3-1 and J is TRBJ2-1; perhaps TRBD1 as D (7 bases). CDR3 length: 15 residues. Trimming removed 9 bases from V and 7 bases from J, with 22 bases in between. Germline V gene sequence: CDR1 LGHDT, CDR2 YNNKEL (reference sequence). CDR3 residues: CASSARQGGVNEQFV. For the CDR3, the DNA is TGTGCCAGTAGCGCCCGACAGGGAGGTGTGAATGAGCAGTTCGTC.

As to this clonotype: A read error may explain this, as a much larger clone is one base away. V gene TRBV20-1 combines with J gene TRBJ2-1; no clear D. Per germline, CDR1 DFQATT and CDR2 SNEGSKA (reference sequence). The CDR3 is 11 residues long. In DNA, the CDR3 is TGCAGGGCCCCAAAGAACAATGAGCAGTTCTTC. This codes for CRAPKNNEQFF.

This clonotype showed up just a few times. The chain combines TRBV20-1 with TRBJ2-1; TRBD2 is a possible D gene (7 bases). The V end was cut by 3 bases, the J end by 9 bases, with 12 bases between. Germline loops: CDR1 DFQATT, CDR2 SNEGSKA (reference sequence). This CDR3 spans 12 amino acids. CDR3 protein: CSARGGAGEQFF. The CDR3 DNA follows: TGCAGTGCTAGGGGGGGGGCGGGTGAGCAGTTCTTC.